Sequencing of this TCR beta chain was carried out in a study of blood T cell repertoires in COVID-19. After removal of 4 bases from V and 8 bases from J, the junction contained 11 bases not matched to a gene. Germline V gene data show CDR1 as SGHAT and CDR2 as FQNNGV. This CDR3 is 16 amino acids long. Original handling: Amplification of reference gene primers was used by the study to estimate nucleated cell counts. Here immunoSEQ multiplex PCR was the method, and the copy in TCRdb shows in-frame clones only, minus some. The V and J calls and the clone size are those of that table, but D and trimming were determined from the DNA. This repertoire shows over 200,000 clones, approximately 86% found once; its top ten account for 4.5% to 5.5%. Residents of approximately 25 US areas, aged about 18 to 89 years, made up the participants.

The sequencing sample was made of PBMCs or T cells enriched from blood (not recorded which). The rearrangement uses TRBV11-2 and TRBJ2-1; 10 nucleotides align to TRBD2. The clonotype was recovered from a woman aged 25 to 39 who had been exposed to COVID-19. CDR3 sequence (DNA): TGTGCCAGCAGCTCCCTCAGCGGGGGGGTTCTCCATGAGCAGTTCTTC. Protein sequence: CASSSLSGGVLHEQFF.